This is a list of T cell receptor beta chains from one sample in a study of blood T cell repertoires in COVID-19. The data were produced by immunoSEQ multiplex PCR, yet TCRdb's version contains in-frame clones alone and is incomplete. The sample holds just over 50,000 clones, about nine tenths seen once. Sequencing was carried out using peripheral blood. Receptors originate from a man in his 70s with acute or convalescent COVID-19. The CDR3 runs from the conserved cysteine through the conserved F or W. Each record gives: clone size, V gene, D gene, J gene, CDR3 DNA, CDR3 protein. The D gene is left open where the match is weak. Clone sizes are given selectively: once, few, many, or a class where the clone is expanded.

clone_size: -; v_call: TRBV19; d_call: TRBD1; j_call: TRBJ1-1; cdr3_nt: TGTGCCAGTAGTTCCCAGACAGGGGGAGGGACTGAAGCTTTCTTT; cdr3_aa: CASSSQTGGGTEAFF
clone_size: few; v_call: TRBV2; d_call: -; j_call: TRBJ2-5; cdr3_nt: TGTGCCAGCAGTGGCAGGGGTGCCGAGACCCAGTACTTC; cdr3_aa: CASSGRGAETQYF
clone_size: -; v_call: TRBV6-5; d_call: -; j_call: TRBJ1-4; cdr3_nt: TGTGCCAGCATTTGGAGCAGAGGGGGTGAAAAACTGTTTTTT; cdr3_aa: CASIWSRGGEKLFF
clone_size: -; v_call: TRBV19; d_call: TRBD1; j_call: TRBJ1-5; cdr3_nt: TGTGCCAGTAGTACCGGGACAGGCAATCAGCCCCAGCATTTT; cdr3_aa: CASSTGTGNQPQHF
clone_size: -; v_call: TRBV19; d_call: -; j_call: TRBJ1-3; cdr3_nt: TGTGCCAGTAGTATACGGGGATCCGGCTCTGGAAACACCATATATTTT; cdr3_aa: CASSIRGSGSGNTIYF
clone_size: -; v_call: TRBV18; d_call: TRBD1; j_call: TRBJ1-1; cdr3_nt: TGTGCCAGCTCACCGCGGACAGGGCGGAACACTGAAGCTTTCTTT; cdr3_aa: CASSPRTGRNTEAFF
clone_size: medium-sized; v_call: TRBV7-8; d_call: -; j_call: TRBJ2-1; cdr3_nt: TGTGCCAGCAGCTCATTATTACAGAATGAGCAGTTCTTC; cdr3_aa: CASSSLLQNEQFF
clone_size: once; v_call: TRBV28; d_call: -; j_call: TRBJ2-2; cdr3_nt: TGTGCCAGCAGTTTACAGGGGGGAACCGGGGAGCTGTTTTTT; cdr3_aa: CASSLQGGTGELFF
clone_size: -; v_call: TRBV28; d_call: -; j_call: TRBJ1-1; cdr3_nt: TGTGCCAGCAGTTATACCGACACCTCGGGGGCTTTCTTT; cdr3_aa: CASSYTDTSGAFF
clone_size: -; v_call: TRBV14; d_call: TRBD2; j_call: TRBJ2-2; cdr3_nt: TGTGCCAGCACCGTGGGCGGGAGTATCACCGGGGAGCTGTTTTTT; cdr3_aa: CASTVGGSITGELFF
clone_size: few; v_call: TRBV4-3; d_call: -; j_call: TRBJ1-1; cdr3_nt: TGCGCCAGCGAGAGGGTTCGGAACACTGAAGCTTTCTTT; cdr3_aa: CASERVRNTEAFF
clone_size: -; v_call: TRBV7-8; d_call: -; j_call: TRBJ1-1; cdr3_nt: TGTGCCAGCAGCTTAGTTCAACAAGACACTGAAGCTTTCTTT; cdr3_aa: CASSLVQQDTEAFF
clone_size: -; v_call: TRBV7-2; d_call: TRBD2; j_call: TRBJ2-5; cdr3_nt: TGTGCCAGCAGCGCATTTACTAGCGGGGGACAAGAGACCCAGTACTTC; cdr3_aa: CASSAFTSGGQETQYF
clone_size: -; v_call: TRBV20-1; d_call: -; j_call: TRBJ1-2; cdr3_nt: TGCAGTGCCTACGTCGGGTTTGCCTACACCTTC; cdr3_aa: CSAYVGFAYTF
clone_size: -; v_call: TRBV7-9; d_call: TRBD1; j_call: TRBJ2-7; cdr3_nt: TGTGCCAGCAGCTATACACGCGGGCAGGGGGTCTCCTACGAGCAGTACTTC; cdr3_aa: CASSYTRGQGVSYEQYF
clone_size: -; v_call: TRBV25-1; d_call: -; j_call: TRBJ1-2; cdr3_nt: TGTGCCAGCAGTGAATTAGGTAAAGGGGAATCTGGCTACACCTTC; cdr3_aa: CASSELGKGESGYTF
clone_size: -; v_call: TRBV12-5; d_call: TRBD1; j_call: TRBJ2-6; cdr3_nt: TGTGCTAGTGGTTTGGGACAGGGGTCGGCTTCTGGGGCCAACGTCCTGACTTTC; cdr3_aa: CASGLGQGSASGANVLTF
clone_size: -; v_call: TRBV7-2; d_call: -; j_call: TRBJ1-5; cdr3_nt: TGTGCCAGCAGCCCACGATCCTGGGGGGGCAATCAGCCCCAGCATTTT; cdr3_aa: CASSPRSWGGNQPQHF
clone_size: -; v_call: TRBV7-2; d_call: TRBD1; j_call: TRBJ2-5; cdr3_nt: TGTGCCAGCAGTTCGGACAGGGGGGTACGATACGGAGAGACCCAGTACTTC; cdr3_aa: CASSSDRGVRYGETQYF
clone_size: -; v_call: TRBV25-1; d_call: -; j_call: TRBJ1-2; cdr3_nt: TGTGCCAGCAGTGAATATAGGGGAGGGGTTGATGGCTACACCTTC; cdr3_aa: CASSEYRGGVDGYTF
clone_size: -; v_call: TRBV7-7; d_call: -; j_call: TRBJ2-6; cdr3_nt: TGTGCTAGCAGCGGCGGGTACTCTGGGGCCAACGTCCTGACTTTC; cdr3_aa: CASSGGYSGANVLTF
clone_size: -; v_call: TRBV6-5; d_call: -; j_call: TRBJ1-6; cdr3_nt: TGTGCCACCTTTGGGGGCGTGGGTTCACCCCTCCACTTT; cdr3_aa: CATFGGVGSPLHF
clone_size: -; v_call: TRBV11-1; d_call: -; j_call: TRBJ2-3; cdr3_nt: TGTGCCAGCAGCCCTAACGCGCTAGCGCCTGATACGCAGTATTTT; cdr3_aa: CASSPNALAPDTQYF
clone_size: -; v_call: TRBV24-1; d_call: TRBD1; j_call: TRBJ2-5; cdr3_nt: TGTGCCACCAGTGGTCAAGGGACAGGGGGCGGAGAGACCCAGTACTTC; cdr3_aa: CATSGQGTGGGETQYF
clone_size: -; v_call: TRBV5-4; d_call: -; j_call: TRBJ1-1; cdr3_nt: TGTGCCAGCAGTCACACGGGACCCTACAGGGCAGCTTTCTTT; cdr3_aa: CASSHTGPYRAAFF
clone_size: -; v_call: TRBV7-6; d_call: TRBD2; j_call: TRBJ2-1; cdr3_nt: TGTGCCAGCAGCCGCCCTGGGCTAGCGGGGAACAATGAGCAGTTCTTC; cdr3_aa: CASSRPGLAGNNEQFF
clone_size: -; v_call: TRBV5-1; d_call: -; j_call: TRBJ1-1; cdr3_nt: TGCGCCAGCAGCTTGGGTGACAGAGATAACGATGAAGCTTTCTTT; cdr3_aa: CASSLGDRDNDEAFF
clone_size: few; v_call: TRBV7-6; d_call: -; j_call: TRBJ1-2; cdr3_nt: TGTGCCAGCAGTTCCGACCGGGACTCCTATGGCTACACCTTC; cdr3_aa: CASSSDRDSYGYTF
clone_size: -; v_call: TRBV4-1; d_call: -; j_call: TRBJ1-3; cdr3_nt: TGCGCCAGCAGCCAATCCAGGGCATGGGGAAACACCATATATTTT; cdr3_aa: CASSQSRAWGNTIYF
clone_size: -; v_call: TRBV6-5; d_call: -; j_call: TRBJ2-7; cdr3_nt: TGTGCCAGCAGTTACGCCAGGGGCGCAGGCGAGCAGTACTTC; cdr3_aa: CASSYARGAGEQYF
clone_size: -; v_call: TRBV4-3; d_call: TRBD1; j_call: TRBJ2-2; cdr3_nt: TGCGCCAGCAGCCAGACGGACAGGGTGGCCGGGGAGCTGTTTTTT; cdr3_aa: CASSQTDRVAGELFF
clone_size: -; v_call: TRBV30; d_call: TRBD1; j_call: TRBJ2-3; cdr3_nt: TGTGCCTGGAGTTCCCCGGACAGGGGACTCGGCACAGATACGCAGTATTTT; cdr3_aa: CAWSSPDRGLGTDTQYF